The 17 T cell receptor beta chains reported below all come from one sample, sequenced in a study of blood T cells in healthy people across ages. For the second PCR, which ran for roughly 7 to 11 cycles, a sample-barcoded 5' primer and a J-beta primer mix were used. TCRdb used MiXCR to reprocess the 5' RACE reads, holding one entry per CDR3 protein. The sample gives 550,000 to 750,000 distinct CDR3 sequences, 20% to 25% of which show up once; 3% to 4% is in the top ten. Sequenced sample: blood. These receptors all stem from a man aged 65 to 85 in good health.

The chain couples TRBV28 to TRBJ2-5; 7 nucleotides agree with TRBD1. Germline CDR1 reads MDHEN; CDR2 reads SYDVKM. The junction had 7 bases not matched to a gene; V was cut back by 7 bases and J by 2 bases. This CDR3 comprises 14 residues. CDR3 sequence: CASKGTERQETQYF. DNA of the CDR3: TGTGCCAGCAAAGGGACAGAAAGGCAAGAGACCCAGTACTTC.

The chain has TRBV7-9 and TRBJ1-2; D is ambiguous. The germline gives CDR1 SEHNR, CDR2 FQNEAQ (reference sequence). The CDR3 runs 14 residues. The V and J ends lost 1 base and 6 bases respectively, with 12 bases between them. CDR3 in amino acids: CASSLVGTADGYTF. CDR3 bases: TGTGCCAGCAGCTTAGTAGGCACGGCGGATGGCTACACCTTC.

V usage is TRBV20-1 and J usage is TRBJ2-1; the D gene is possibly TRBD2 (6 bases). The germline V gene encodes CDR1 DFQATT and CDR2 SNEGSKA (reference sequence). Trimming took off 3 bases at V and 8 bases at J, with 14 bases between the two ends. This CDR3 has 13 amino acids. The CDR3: CSASQTSGHEQFF. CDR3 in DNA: TGCAGTGCTAGCCAGACTAGTGGCCATGAGCAGTTCTTC.

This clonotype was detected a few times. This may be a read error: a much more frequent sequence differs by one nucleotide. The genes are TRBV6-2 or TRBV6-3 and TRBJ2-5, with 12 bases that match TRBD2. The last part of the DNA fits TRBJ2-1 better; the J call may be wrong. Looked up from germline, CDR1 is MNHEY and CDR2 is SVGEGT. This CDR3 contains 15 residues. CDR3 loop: CASSSGLAGYNAQFF. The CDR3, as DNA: TGTGCCAGCAGTTCGGGACTAGCGGGCTACAATGCGCAGTTCTTC.

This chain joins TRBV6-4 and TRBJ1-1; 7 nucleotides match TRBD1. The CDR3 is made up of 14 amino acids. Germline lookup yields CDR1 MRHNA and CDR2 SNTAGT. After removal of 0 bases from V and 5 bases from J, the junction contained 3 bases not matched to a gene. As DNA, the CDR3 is TGTGCCAGCAGTGACTCGACAGGGAGAACTGAAGCTTTCTTT. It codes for CASSDSTGRTEAFF.

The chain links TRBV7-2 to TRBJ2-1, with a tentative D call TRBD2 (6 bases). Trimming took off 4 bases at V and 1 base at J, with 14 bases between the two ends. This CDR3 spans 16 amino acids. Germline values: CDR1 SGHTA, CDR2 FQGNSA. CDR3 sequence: CASSSPGERSYNEQFF. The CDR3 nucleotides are TGTGCCAGCAGCTCCCCGGGGGAGCGGTCCTACAATGAGCAGTTCTTC.

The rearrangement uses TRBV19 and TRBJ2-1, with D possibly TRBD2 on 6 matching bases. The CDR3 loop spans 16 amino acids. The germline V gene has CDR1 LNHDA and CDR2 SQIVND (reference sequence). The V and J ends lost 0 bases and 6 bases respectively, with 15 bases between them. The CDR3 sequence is CASSIDLGLATNEQFF. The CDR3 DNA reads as TGTGCCAGTAGTATAGATCTTGGGCTAGCGACCAATGAGCAGTTCTTC.

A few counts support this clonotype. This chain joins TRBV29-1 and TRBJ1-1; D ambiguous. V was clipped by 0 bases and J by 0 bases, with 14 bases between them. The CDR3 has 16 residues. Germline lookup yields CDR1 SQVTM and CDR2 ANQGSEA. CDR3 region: CSVEDRRRPMNTEAFF. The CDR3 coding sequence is TGCAGCGTTGAAGATCGTCGGAGACCCATGAACACTGAAGCTTTCTTT.

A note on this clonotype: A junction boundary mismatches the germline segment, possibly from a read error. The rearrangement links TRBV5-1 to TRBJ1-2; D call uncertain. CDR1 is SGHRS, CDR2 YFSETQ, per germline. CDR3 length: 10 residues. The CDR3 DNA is TGCGCCAGCAGCTTCTATGGCTGCACCTTC. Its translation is CASSFYGCTF.

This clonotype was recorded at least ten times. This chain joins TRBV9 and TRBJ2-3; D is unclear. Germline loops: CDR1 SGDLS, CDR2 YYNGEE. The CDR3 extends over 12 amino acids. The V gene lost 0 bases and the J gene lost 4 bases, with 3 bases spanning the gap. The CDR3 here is CASSVVADTQYF. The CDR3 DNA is TGTGCCAGCAGCGTAGTCGCAGATACGCAGTATTTT.

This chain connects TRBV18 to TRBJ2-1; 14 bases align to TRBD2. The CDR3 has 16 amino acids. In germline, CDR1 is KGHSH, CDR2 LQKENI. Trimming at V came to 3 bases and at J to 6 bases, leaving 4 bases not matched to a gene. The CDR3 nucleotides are TGTGCCAGCTCACCGGGGACTAGCGGGAGACTCAATGAGCAGTTCTTC. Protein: CASSPGTSGRLNEQFF.

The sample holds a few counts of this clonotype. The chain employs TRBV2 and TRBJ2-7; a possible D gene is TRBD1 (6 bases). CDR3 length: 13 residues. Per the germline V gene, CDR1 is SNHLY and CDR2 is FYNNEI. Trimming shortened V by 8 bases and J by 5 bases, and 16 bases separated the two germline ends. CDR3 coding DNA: TGTGCCAGCCGGCAGGGGATGGCAAACGAGCAGTACTTC. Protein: CASRQGMANEQYF.

In DNA form, the CDR3 reads TGTGCCAGCTATGGACAGTCTAACACTGAAGCTTTCTTT. Amino acid sequence: CASYGQSNTEAFF. V is TRBV18 and J is TRBJ1-1; possible D gene TRBD1, 6 bases. The CDR3 spans 13 residues. In germline, CDR1 is KGHSH, CDR2 LQKENI. V lost 7 bases and J lost 2, with 11 bases in between.

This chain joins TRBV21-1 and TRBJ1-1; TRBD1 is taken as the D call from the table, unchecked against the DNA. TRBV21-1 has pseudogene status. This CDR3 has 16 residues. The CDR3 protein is CASSKERDKGLTEAFF. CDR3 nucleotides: TGTGCCAGCAGCAAAGAGAGGGACAAGGGGCTCACTGAAGCTTTCTTT.

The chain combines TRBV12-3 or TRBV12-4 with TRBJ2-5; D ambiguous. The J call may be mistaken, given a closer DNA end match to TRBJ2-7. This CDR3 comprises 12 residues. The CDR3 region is CASTWGSYEQYF. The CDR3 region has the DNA TGTGCCAGCACCTGGGGCTCCTACGAGCAGTACTTC.

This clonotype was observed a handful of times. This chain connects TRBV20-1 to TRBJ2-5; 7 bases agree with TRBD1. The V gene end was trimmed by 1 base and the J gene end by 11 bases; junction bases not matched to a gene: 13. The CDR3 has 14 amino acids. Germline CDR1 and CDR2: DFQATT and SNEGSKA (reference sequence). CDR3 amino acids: CSARVDDRAPGQYF. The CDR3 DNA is TGCAGTGCTAGAGTGGATGACAGGGCTCCGGGGCAGTACTTC.

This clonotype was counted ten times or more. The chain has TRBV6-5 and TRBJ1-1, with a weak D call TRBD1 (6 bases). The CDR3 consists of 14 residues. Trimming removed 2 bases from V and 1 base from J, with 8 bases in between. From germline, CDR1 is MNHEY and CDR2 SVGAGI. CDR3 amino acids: CASSYRGGNTEAFF. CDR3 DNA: TGTGCCAGCAGTTACAGGGGGGGGAACACTGAAGCTTTCTTT.